What follows is one T cell receptor (beta chain) and its context. A read error may be the cause here, since a much bigger clone is one base away. Within the sample, other DNA sequences also encode this same CDR3. This sample was taken from a study of blood T cell repertoires in COVID-19. Study-wide context: PBMCs, B-cell-depleted T cells, or T cells were the source of the cDNA or gDNA that made up the material.

Germline V gives CDR1 SEHNR, CDR2 FQNEAQ (reference sequence). CDR3 size: 17 residues. V shed 6 bases, J shed 2 bases, and the junction held 11 bases outside the gene matches. Only in-frame clones appear in the TCRdb table, and some are missing; sequencing was by immunoSEQ multiplex PCR. The top ten clones hold around 13% of a sample with around 100,000 clones, over 65% of them seen once. The genes are TRBV7-9 and TRBJ2-5; TRBD2 agrees at 11 bases. Source material: peripheral blood. The TCR comes from a human donor in a cohort sampled during active COVID-19. CDR3 sequence: CASSPRRTSGQQETQYF. CDR3 in DNA: TGTGCCAGCAGTCCTAGACGGACTAGCGGGCAGCAAGAGACCCAGTACTTC.